This T cell receptor beta chain emerged from a study of cytomegalovirus exposure and HLA in healthy donors. Overall study results and limits: In an earlier analysis, productive rearrangement rates for most beta V segments clustered near 90% or 30%. Reports described diagnosis of cytomegalovirus status by the classifier as highly specific and sensitive. A later analysis linked a missense DCLRE1C variant to TCR beta V- and J-gene trimming.

In the PCR, 60 Vbeta and 13 Jbeta primers were used. Clones were read by immunoSEQ multiplex PCR, and TCRdb kept only the in-frame ones, dropping some. This table lists approximately 120,000 clones. The V segment lost 6 bases and the J segment 5 bases; nucleotides outside the gene matches: 8. The CDR3 extends over 15 amino acids. The V gene's germline CDR1 is SEHNR and CDR2 FQNEAQ (reference sequence). Note on this clone: The antigen is undetermined.

The specimen was PBMCs. The chain combines TRBV7-9 with TRBJ2-3, with 10 bases fitting TRBD2. The clonotype was recovered from a man in his forties or fifties in good health and CMV-seronegative. DNA of the CDR3: TGTGCCAGCAGACCTACTAGCGGGAAGGTAGATACGCAGTATTTT. It is translated as CASRPTSGKVDTQYF.